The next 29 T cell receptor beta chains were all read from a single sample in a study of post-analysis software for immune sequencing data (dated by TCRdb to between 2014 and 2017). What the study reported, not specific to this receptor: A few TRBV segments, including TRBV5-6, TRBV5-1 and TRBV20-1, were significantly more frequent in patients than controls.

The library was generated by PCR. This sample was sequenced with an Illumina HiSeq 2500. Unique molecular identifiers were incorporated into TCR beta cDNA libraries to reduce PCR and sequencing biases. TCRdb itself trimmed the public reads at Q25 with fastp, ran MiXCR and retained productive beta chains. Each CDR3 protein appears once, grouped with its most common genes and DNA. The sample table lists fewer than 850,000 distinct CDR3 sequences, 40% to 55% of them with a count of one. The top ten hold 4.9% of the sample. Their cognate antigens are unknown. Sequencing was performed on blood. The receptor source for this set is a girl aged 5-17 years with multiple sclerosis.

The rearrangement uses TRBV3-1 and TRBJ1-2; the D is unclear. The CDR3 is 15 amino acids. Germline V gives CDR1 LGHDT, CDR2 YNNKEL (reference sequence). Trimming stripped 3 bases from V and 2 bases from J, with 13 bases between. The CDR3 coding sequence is TGTGCCAGCAGCCATGGAAAGCAAATAAACTATGGCTACACCTTC. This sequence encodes CASSHGKQINYGYTF. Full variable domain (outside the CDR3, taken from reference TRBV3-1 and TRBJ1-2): DTAVSQTPKYLVTQMGNDKSIKCEQNLGHDTMYWYKQDSKKFLKIMFSYNNKELIINETVPNRFSPKSPDKAHLNLHINSLELGDSAVYFCASSHGKQINYGYTFGSGTRLTVV.

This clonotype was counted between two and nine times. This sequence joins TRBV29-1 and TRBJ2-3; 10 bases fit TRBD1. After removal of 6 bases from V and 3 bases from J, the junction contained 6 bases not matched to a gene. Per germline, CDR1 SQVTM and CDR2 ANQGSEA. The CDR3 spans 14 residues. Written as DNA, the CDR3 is TGCAGCGTCGTTGAGGGACAGGGGACAGATACGCAGTATTTT. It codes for CSVVEGQGTDTQYF.

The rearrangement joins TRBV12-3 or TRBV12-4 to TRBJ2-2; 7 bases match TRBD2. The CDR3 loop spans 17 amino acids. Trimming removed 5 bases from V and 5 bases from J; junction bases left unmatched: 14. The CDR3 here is CASSTPGTKGSTGELFF. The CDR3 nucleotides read TGTGCCAGCAGTACCCCAGGGACTAAGGGGAGTACCGGGGAGCTGTTTTTT.

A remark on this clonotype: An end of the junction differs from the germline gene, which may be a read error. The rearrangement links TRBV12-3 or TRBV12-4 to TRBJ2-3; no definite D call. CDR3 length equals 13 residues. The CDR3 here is CASSSVRTDAQYF. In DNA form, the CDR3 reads TGTGCCAGCAGCAGCGTGCGAACAGATGCGCAGTATTTT.

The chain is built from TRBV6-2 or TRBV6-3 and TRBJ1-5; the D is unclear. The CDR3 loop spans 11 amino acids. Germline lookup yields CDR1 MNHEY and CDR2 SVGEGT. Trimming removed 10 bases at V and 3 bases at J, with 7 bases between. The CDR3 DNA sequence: TGTGCCACAGGTTTCAATCAGCCCCAGCATTTT. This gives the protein CATGFNQPQHF.

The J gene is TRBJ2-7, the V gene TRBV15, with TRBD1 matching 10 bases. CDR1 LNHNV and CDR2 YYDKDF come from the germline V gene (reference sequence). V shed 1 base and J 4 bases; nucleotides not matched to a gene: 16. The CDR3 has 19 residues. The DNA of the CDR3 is TGTGCCACCAGCAGAGGGCTTTCGTCAGCCGGGACAGGGGCTTACGAGCAGTACTTC. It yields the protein CATSRGLSSAGTGAYEQYF.

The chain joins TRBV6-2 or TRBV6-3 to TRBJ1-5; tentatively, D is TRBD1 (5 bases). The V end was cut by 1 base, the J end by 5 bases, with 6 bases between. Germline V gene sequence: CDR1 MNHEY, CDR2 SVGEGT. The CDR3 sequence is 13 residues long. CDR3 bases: TGTGCCAGCAGTTACTTGGGGGATCAGCCCCAGCATTTT. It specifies CASSYLGDQPQHF.

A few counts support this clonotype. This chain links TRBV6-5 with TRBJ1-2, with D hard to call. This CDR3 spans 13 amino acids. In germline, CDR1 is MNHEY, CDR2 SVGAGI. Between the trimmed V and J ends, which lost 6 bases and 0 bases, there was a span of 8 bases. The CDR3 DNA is TGTGCCAGCAGACGACAACCTAACTATGGCTACACCTTC. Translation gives CASRRQPNYGYTF.

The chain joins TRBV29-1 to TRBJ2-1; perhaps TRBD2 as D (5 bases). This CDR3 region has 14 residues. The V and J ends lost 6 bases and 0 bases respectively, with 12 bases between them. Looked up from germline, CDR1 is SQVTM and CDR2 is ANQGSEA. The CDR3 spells CSVTRASSYNEQFF. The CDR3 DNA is TGCAGCGTGACGAGGGCTAGCTCCTACAATGAGCAGTTCTTC.

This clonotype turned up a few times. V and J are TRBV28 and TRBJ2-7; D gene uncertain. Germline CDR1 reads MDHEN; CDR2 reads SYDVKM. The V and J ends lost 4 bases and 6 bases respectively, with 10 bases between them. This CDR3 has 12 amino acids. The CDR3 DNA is TGTGCCAGCAGTTCAATCCCGGGCGAGCAGTACTTC. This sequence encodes CASSSIPGEQYF.

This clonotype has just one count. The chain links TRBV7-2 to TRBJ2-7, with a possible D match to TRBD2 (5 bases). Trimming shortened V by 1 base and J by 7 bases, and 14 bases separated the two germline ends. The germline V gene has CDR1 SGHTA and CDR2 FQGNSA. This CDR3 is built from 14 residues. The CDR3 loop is CASSLVMRVGEQYF. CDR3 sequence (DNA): TGTGCCAGCAGCTTAGTAATGCGGGTCGGGGAGCAGTACTTC.

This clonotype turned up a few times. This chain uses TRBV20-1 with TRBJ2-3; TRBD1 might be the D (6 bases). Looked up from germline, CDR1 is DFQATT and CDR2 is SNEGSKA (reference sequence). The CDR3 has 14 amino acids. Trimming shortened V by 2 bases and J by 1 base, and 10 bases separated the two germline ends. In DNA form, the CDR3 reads TGCAGTGCTAGACACAGGGCCCGCACAGATACGCAGTATTTT. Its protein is CSARHRARTDTQYF.

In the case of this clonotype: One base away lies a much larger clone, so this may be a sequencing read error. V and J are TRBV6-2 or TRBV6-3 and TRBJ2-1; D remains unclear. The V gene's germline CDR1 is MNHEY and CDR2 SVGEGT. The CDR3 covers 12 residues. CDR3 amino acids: CASSPEYSEQFF. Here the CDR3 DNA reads TGTGCCAGCAGTCCCGAGTACAGTGAGCAGTTCTTC.

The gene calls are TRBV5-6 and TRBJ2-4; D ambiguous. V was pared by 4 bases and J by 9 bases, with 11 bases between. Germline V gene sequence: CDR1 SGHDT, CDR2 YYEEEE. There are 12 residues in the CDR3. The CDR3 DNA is TGTGCCAGCAGCGGGGATCGTAGCATTCAGTACTTC. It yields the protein CASSGDRSIQYF.

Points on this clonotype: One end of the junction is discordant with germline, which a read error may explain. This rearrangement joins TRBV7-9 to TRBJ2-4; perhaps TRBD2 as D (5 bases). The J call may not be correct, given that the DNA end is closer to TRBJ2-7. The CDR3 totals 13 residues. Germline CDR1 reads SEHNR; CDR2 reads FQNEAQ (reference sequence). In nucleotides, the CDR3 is TGCGCCGCCGGAGGACCGACATCTTACGAGCAGTACTTC. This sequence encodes CAAGGPTSYEQYF.

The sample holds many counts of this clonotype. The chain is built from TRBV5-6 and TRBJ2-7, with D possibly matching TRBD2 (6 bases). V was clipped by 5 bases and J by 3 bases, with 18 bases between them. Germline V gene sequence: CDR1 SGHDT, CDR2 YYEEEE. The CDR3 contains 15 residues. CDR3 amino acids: CASRGGLYGHYEQYF. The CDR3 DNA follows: TGTGCCAGCAGGGGGGGACTTTACGGGCACTACGAGCAGTACTTC.

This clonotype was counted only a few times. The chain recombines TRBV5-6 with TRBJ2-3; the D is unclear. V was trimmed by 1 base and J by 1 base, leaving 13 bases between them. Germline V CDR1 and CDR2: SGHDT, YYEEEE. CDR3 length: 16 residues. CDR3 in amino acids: CASSLIRVTRTDTQYF. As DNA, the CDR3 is TGTGCCAGCAGCTTGATCCGGGTCACGCGCACAGATACGCAGTATTTT.

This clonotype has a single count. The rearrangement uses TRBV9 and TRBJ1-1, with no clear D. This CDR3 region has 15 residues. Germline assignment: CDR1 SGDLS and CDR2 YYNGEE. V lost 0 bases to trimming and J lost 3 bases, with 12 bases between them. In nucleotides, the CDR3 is TGTGCCAGCAGCGTAGGACCCCCAGGCGACACTGAAGCTTTCTTT. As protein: CASSVGPPGDTEAFF.

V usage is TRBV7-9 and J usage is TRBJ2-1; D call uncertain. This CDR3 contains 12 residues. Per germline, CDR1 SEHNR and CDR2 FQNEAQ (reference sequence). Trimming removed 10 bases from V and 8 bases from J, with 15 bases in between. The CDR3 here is CAILPYPDEQFF. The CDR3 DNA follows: TGTGCCATCCTACCCTATCCCGATGAGCAGTTCTTC.

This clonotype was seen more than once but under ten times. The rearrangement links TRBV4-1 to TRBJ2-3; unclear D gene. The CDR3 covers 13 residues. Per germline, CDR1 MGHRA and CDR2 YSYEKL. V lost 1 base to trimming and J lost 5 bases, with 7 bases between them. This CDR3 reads CASSQVVRDTQYF. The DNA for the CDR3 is TGCGCCAGCAGCCAAGTAGTCCGAGATACGCAGTATTTT.

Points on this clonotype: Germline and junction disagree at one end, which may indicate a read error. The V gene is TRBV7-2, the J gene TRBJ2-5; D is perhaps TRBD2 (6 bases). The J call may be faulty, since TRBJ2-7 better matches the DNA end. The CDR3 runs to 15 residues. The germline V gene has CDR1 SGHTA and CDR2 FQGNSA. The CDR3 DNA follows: TGTGCCGGCAGCTTAACCGGCGGGGTCTCCTACGAGCAGTACTTC. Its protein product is CAGSLTGGVSYEQYF.

The CDR3 DNA follows: TGTGCCAGCAGTGATGGGGGGCAGAGCTACGAGCAGTACTTC. This encodes CASSDGGQSYEQYF. The chain employs TRBV2 and TRBJ2-7; perhaps D is TRBD1 or TRBD2 (6 bases each). Germline CDR1 and CDR2: SNHLY and FYNNEI. V lost 3 bases to trimming and J lost 3 bases, with 12 bases between them. There are 14 residues in the CDR3.

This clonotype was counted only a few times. The CDR3 spells CATSKGLAGSYNEQFF. The CDR3 DNA reads TGTGCCACCAGCAAGGGCTTAGCGGGTTCCTACAATGAGCAGTTCTTC. The chain is built from TRBV15 and TRBJ2-1; 7 nucleotides align to TRBD2. V shed 4 bases and J 1 base; nucleotides not matched to a gene: 7. This CDR3 has 16 amino acids. CDR1 and CDR2 (germline): LNHNV, YYDKDF (reference sequence).

The CDR3 spells CAEGAGYGYTF. CDR3 nucleotides: TGTGCCGAAGGGGCAGGCTATGGCTACACCTTC. The V and J genes are TRBV6-1 and TRBJ1-2, with a weak D call TRBD1 (5 bases). The CDR3 is made up of 11 amino acids. Trimming cost V 11 bases and J 4 bases, with 11 bases left between them. Germline CDR1 is MNHNS and CDR2 is SASEGT.

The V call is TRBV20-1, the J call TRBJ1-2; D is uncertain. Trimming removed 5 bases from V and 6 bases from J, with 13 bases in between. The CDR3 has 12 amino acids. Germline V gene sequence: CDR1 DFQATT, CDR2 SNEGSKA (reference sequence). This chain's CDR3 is CSAEDRFDGYTF. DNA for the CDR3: TGCAGTGCTGAGGACCGATTTGATGGCTACACCTTC.

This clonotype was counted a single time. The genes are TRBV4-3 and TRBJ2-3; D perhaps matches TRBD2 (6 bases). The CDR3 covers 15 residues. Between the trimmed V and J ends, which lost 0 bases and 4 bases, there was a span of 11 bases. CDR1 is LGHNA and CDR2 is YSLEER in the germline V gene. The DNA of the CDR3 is TGCGCCAGCAGCCAAGATACTAGCACCGCAGATACGCAGTATTTT. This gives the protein CASSQDTSTADTQYF.

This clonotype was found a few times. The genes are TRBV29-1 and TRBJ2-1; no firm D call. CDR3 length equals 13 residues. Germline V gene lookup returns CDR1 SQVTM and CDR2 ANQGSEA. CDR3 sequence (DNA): TGCAGTGCACTTGTCCCTACCTACAATGAGCAGTTCTTC. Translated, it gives CSALVPTYNEQFF.

The CDR3 region has the DNA TGTGCCAGCAGCTTACACCCAGTTCACCGAGACTATGGCTACACCTTC. Its translation is CASSLHPVHRDYGYTF. The chain couples TRBV7-9 to TRBJ1-2; D gene ambiguous. Germline CDR1 is SEHNR and CDR2 is FQNEAQ (reference sequence). This CDR3 contains 16 residues. V was pared by 2 bases and J by 3 bases, with 16 bases between.

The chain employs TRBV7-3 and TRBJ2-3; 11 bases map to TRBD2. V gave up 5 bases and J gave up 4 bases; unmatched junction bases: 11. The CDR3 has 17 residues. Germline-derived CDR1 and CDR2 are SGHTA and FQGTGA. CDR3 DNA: TGTGCCAGCAGCCCCACCCCCGGGACTAGCGGTTCAGATACGCAGTATTTT. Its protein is CASSPTPGTSGSDTQYF.